This T cell receptor beta chain was obtained from a study of T-cell reconstitution after alpha-beta-depleted transplantation in children. In germline, CDR1 is DFQATT, CDR2 SNEGSKA (reference sequence). Trimming shortened V by 0 bases and J by 3 bases, and 16 bases separated the two germline ends. This CDR3 spans 16 amino acids. Preparation of the TCRbeta library was carried out with unique molecular identifiers. From the PCR reads, TCRdb called clonotypes with MiXCR, one entry per CDR3 protein. The data show a few hundred thousand distinct CDR3 sequences, about a sixth seen once. V gene TRBV20-1 combines with J gene TRBJ2-3; D may be TRBD1 (6 bases). This TCR came from a boy younger than two who had a stem cell transplant for Wiskott-Aldrich syndrome, so the T cells may come from the graft donor. Sequenced material: PBMCs, mostly from graft donor cells, taken 360 days after TCRalphabeta/CD19-depleted stem cell transplant. The CDR3 here is CSARDLKGRGTDTQYF. The CDR3 nucleotides read TGCAGTGCTAGAGATCTCAAGGGCAGGGGTACAGATACGCAGTATTTT.